The rows below give T cell receptor beta chains drawn from one sample of a study of T cell repertoires in cytomegalovirus infection. MiXCR, applied by TCRdb to the reads, yields one record per CDR3 protein. The table shows a few hundred thousand distinct CDR3 sequences, with roughly 15% occurring only once. The sequenced sample consisted of PBMCs. These receptors were collected from a human donor in good health (CMV status not recorded). Some clones in this sample may be carry-over from other donors' samples. The CDR3 runs from the conserved cysteine through the conserved F or W. Fields, in order: D gene, V gene, J gene, clone size, CDR3 protein, CDR3 DNA. The D gene is left open where the match is weak. Clone size is stated in some rows and not others, as once, few, many or a class when expanded.

>NA|TRBV19|TRBJ2-1|NA
CASSGEGYSEQFF
TGTGCCAGTTCGGGGGAAGGCTATAGTGAGCAGTTCTTC
>NA|TRBV7-2|TRBJ1-2|many
CASSLIGISYGYTF
TGTGCCAGCAGCTTAATTGGGATAAGCTATGGCTACACCTTC
>TRBD2|TRBV19|TRBJ2-3|NA
CASSIASGVTDTQYF
TGTGCCAGTAGTATAGCCAGCGGGGTCACAGATACGCAGTATTTT
>TRBD2|TRBV11-2|TRBJ2-6|many
CASSLTSGAGANVLTF
TGTGCCAGCAGCTTGACTAGCGGGGCTGGGGCCAACGTCCTGACTTTC
>NA|TRBV28|TRBJ2-2|NA
CASSFPRADTGELFF
TGTGCCAGCAGTTTTCCGCGGGCGGACACCGGGGAGCTGTTTTTT
>TRBD1|TRBV6-5|TRBJ2-1|few
CASSSNRGRGGRNEQFF
TGTGCCAGCAGTTCGAACAGGGGGCGCGGGGGTAGGAATGAGCAGTTCTTC
>NA|TRBV12-3/TRBV12-4|TRBJ1-1|many
CASSLRWGFPEAFF
TGTGCCAGCAGTTTAAGGTGGGGGTTCCCTGAAGCTTTCTTT
>NA|TRBV10-3|TRBJ2-6|few
CATGEPSGANVLTF
TGTGCCACGGGCGAACCCTCTGGGGCCAACGTCCTGACTTTC
>NA|TRBV27|TRBJ1-2|many
CASSLVGTALSYGYTF
TGTGCCAGCAGTTTGGTAGGGACGGCCTTAAGCTATGGCTACACCTTC
>NA|TRBV2|TRBJ1-4|NA
CASSEDITNEKLFF
TGTGCCAGCAGTGAAGATATAACTAATGAAAAACTGTTTTTT
>TRBD1|TRBV28|TRBJ1-2|few
CASSPTGVANYGYTF
TGTGCCAGCAGTCCGACAGGGGTCGCTAACTATGGCTACACCTTC
>NA|TRBV5-3|TRBJ1-1|NA
CASSLLVTPGGDTEAFF
TGTGCCAGCAGCTTGCTGGTTACGCCCGGAGGGGACACTGAAGCTTTCTTT
>TRBD1|TRBV7-2|TRBJ2-1|many
CASRRTGMMGNEQFF
TGTGCCAGCCGCCGGACAGGGATGATGGGGAATGAGCAGTTCTTC
>NA|TRBV27|TRBJ1-1|NA
CASSQGFETEAFF
TGTGCCAGCAGTCAGGGTTTCGAAACTGAAGCTTTCTTT
>NA|TRBV7-2|TRBJ1-6|many
CASSRQSTPLHF
TGTGCCAGCAGCAGACAGTCGACACCCCTCCACTTT
>TRBD1|TRBV12-3/TRBV12-4|TRBJ1-2|many
CASRPRTGRGRGYTF
TGTGCCAGCAGACCCCGGACAGGGAGGGGGAGAGGCTACACCTTC
>NA|TRBV7-2|TRBJ1-5|many
CASSLWRDQPQHF
TGTGCCAGCAGCTTATGGAGGGATCAGCCCCAGCATTTT
>TRBD1|TRBV7-2|TRBJ1-1|few
CASSYGQGRSAFF
TGTGCCAGCAGCTACGGACAGGGGCGTTCGGCTTTCTTT
>NA|TRBV7-3|TRBJ1-1|few
CASSAQENTEAFF
TGTGCCAGCAGCGCGCAGGAAAACACTGAAGCTTTCTTT
>NA|TRBV5-5|TRBJ2-5|NA
CASSLIGLPSQETQYF
TGTGCCAGCAGCTTGATCGGTCTCCCCTCACAAGAGACCCAGTACTTC
>NA|TRBV25-1|TRBJ1-1|few
CASSELLGADTEAFF
TGTGCCAGCAGTGAATTACTAGGGGCGGACACTGAAGCTTTCTTT
>NA|TRBV20-1|TRBJ1-4|NA
CSAGGGATNEKLFF
TGCAGTGCAGGAGGGGGGGCAACTAATGAAAAACTGTTTTTT
>NA|TRBV19|TRBJ2-3|NA
CASRSSQGDTQYF
TGTGCCAGTAGATCCTCACAGGGAGATACGCAGTATTTT
>NA|TRBV5-1|TRBJ2-1|NA
CASTRSGDLYNEQFF
TGCGCCAGCACTAGGTCCGGGGATTTATACAATGAGCAGTTCTTC
>NA|TRBV6-2/TRBV6-3|TRBJ1-5|NA
CASSSGLPNQPQHF
TGTGCCAGCAGCTCTGGACTTCCCAATCAGCCCCAGCATTTT
>TRBD2|TRBV29-1|TRBJ2-3|NA
CSVRGTSGADTQYF
TGCAGCGTTAGGGGGACTAGCGGAGCCGATACGCAGTATTTT
>NA|TRBV20-1|TRBJ2-5|NA
CSLAGSVGFYQETQYF
TGCAGTTTGGCGGGGTCCGTGGGATTCTACCAAGAGACCCAGTACTTC
>TRBD1|TRBV9|TRBJ1-2|NA
CASSETTGGGYGYTF
TGTGCCAGCAGCGAAACGACAGGGGGCGGCTATGGCTACACCTTC